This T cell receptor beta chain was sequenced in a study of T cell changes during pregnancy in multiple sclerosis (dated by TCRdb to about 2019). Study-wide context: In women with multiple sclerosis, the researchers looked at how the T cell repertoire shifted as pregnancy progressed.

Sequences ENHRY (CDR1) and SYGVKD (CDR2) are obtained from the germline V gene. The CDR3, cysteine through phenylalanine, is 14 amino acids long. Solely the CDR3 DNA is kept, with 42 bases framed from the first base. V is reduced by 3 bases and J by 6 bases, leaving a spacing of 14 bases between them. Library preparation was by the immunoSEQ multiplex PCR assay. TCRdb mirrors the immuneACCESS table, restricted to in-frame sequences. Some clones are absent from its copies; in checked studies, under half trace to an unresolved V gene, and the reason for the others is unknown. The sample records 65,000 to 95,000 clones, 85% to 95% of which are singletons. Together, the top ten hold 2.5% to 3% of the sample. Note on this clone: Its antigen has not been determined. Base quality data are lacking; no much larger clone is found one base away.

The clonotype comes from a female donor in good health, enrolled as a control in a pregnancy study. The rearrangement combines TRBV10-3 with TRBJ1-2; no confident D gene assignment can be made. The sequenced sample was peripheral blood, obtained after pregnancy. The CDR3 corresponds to CAISDSGSADGYTF. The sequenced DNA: TGTGCCATCAGTGATTCCGGGTCGGCGGATGGCTACACCTTC.